The 10 T cell receptor beta chains given below trace back to one sample, sequenced in a study of shared clonotypes between healthy human individuals. Measured with immunoSEQ multiplex PCR; TCRdb has only the in-frame clones, and not every one. The sample shows about 2.3 million clones, 93% of them seen only once. Sequencing used naive CD4+ T cells from PBMCs. Subset noted: CD45RA+ positively selected. Source of these receptors: a man between 18 and 29 years old in good health. Some clones in this sample may be carry-over from other donors' samples.

The genes are TRBV5-1 and TRBJ2-1; 9 bases agree with TRBD2. The CDR3 loop spans 16 amino acids. CDR1 is SGHRS and CDR2 is YFSETQ in the germline V gene. The V segment lost 4 bases and the J segment 4 bases; nucleotides outside the gene matches: 9. The CDR3 DNA follows: TGCGCCAGCAGCCCTCCTTGGCGGGAGGGGTACAATGAGCAGTTCTTC. Protein: CASSPPWREGYNEQFF. Drawing the rest from reference TRBV5-1 and TRBJ2-1, the complete variable domain is KAGVTQTPRYLIKTRGQQVTLSCSPISGHRSVSWYQQTPGQGLQFLFEYFSETQRNKGNFPGRFSGRQFSNSRSEMNVSTLELGDSALYLCASSPPWREGYNEQFFGPGTRLTVL.

The chain has TRBV19 and TRBJ2-2; TRBD2 matches at 8 bases. The CDR3 is made up of 17 amino acids. Germline values: CDR1 LNHDA, CDR2 SQIVND (reference sequence). The V gene end was trimmed by 4 bases and the J gene end by 4 bases; junction bases not matched to a gene: 11. In nucleotides, the CDR3 is TGTGCCAGTAGTAGAGGGCCTAGCGGGCCCCTCACCGGGGAGCTGTTTTTT. It encodes CASSRGPSGPLTGELFF.

The gene calls are TRBV10-3 and TRBJ2-7, with unresolved D. The CDR3 contains 13 residues. The V end was cut by 5 bases, the J end by 1 base, with 9 bases between. The germline V gene encodes CDR1 ENHRY and CDR2 SYGVKD. The CDR3 nucleotides are TGTGCCATCAGTCGTGATGCATCCTACGAGCAGTACTTC. Translated: CAISRDASYEQYF.

This clone was counted once. Written as DNA, the CDR3 is TGTGCCAGCAGTTACGGGGGGGCTGGGGACAATGAGCAGTTCTTC. Amino acid sequence: CASSYGGAGDNEQFF. This chain uses TRBV6-5 with TRBJ2-1; a possible D gene is TRBD2 (7 bases). Trimming cost V 2 bases and J 5 bases, with 13 bases left between them. This CDR3 contains 15 residues. Germline CDR1 reads MNHEY; CDR2 reads SVGAGI.

This clone was recorded once. The genes are TRBV19 and TRBJ1-2; TRBD1 is a possible D gene (5 bases). CDR3 size: 15 residues. CDR1 and CDR2 (germline): LNHDA, SQIVND (reference sequence). V shed 9 bases and J shed 1 base, with 18 bases lying between them. CDR3 region: CASTDVGGINYGYTF. In DNA form, the CDR3 reads TGTGCCAGCACCGACGTTGGGGGGATTAACTATGGCTACACCTTC.

The chain combines TRBV9 with TRBJ2-1, with 11 bases lining up with TRBD2. Germline V CDR1 and CDR2: SGDLS, YYNGEE. CDR3 size: 16 residues. V lost 0 bases, J lost 6 bases, and 5 bases stayed unmatched. The CDR3 DNA follows: TGTGCCAGCAGCGTAGGTGGGACTAGCGGATTCAATGAGCAGTTCTTC. It codes for CASSVGGTSGFNEQFF. The full variable domain, in which reference TRBV9 and TRBJ2-1 provide the parts outside the CDR3, is DSGVTQTPKHLITATGQRVTLRCSPRSGDLSVYWYQQSLDQGLQFLIQYYNGEERAKGNILERFSAQQFPDLHSELNLSSLELGDSALYFCASSVGGTSGFNEQFFGPGTRLTVL.

The J gene is TRBJ2-3, the V gene TRBV7-9; TRBD1 matches 9 bases. CDR1 is SEHNR and CDR2 is FQNEAQ in the germline V gene (reference sequence). V gave up 5 bases and J gave up 6 bases; unmatched junction bases: 6. The CDR3 length is 14 residues. Written as DNA, the CDR3 is TGTGCCAGCAGCCCAAACAGGGGGCCCGATACGCAGTATTTT. Its protein product is CASSPNRGPDTQYF.

The chain is built from TRBV5-6 and TRBJ2-7, with 9 nucleotides matching TRBD2. The V gene end was trimmed by 5 bases and the J gene end by 3 bases; junction bases not matched to a gene: 21. CDR3 size: 19 residues. CDR1 and CDR2 from the germline V gene are SGHDT and YYEEEE. The CDR3 DNA is TGTGCCAGCAGGGGTGGATACAGGGGACCGCGGGAGGGCCTCTACGAGCAGTACTTC. Residues: CASRGGYRGPREGLYEQYF.

In this sample, this clone turned up once. The chain is built from TRBV7-9 and TRBJ2-7; D tentatively fits TRBD1 or TRBD2 (6 bases each). Germline V gives CDR1 SEHNR, CDR2 FQNEAQ (reference sequence). The CDR3 has 17 amino acids. Trimming shortened V by 3 bases and J by 1 base, and 19 bases separated the two germline ends. The CDR3, as DNA: TGTGCCAGCAGCTTTAGGGGGGACGTTGGCAGTTCCTACGAGCAGTACTTC. This codes for CASSFRGDVGSSYEQYF.

The rearrangement joins TRBV15 to TRBJ1-2; D unclear. V lost 1 base to trimming and J lost 7 bases, with 10 bases between them. Germline CDR1 and CDR2: LNHNV and YYDKDF (reference sequence). The CDR3 is 13 amino acids. The CDR3 DNA sequence: TGTGCCACCAGCAGAGTCGCAGGCTCTGGCTACACCTTC. Its translation: CATSRVAGSGYTF.